What follows are 25 T cell receptor beta chains derived from one specimen sequenced in a study of cytomegalovirus exposure and HLA in healthy donors. Primers included in the PCR were 60 Vbeta and 13 Jbeta primers. The data were produced by immunoSEQ multiplex PCR, yet TCRdb's version contains in-frame clones alone and is incomplete. The sample consists of about 160,000 clones, just over 75% of them appearing once. Sequences were obtained from PBMCs. These receptors all come from a man aged 35 to 55 in good health and CMV-seronegative.

In its sample, this clone was seen once. The rearrangement uses TRBV19 and TRBJ2-2; 8 positions match TRBD1. Unmatched junction bases numbered 9, after V lost 5 bases and J lost 4 bases. This CDR3 has 16 amino acids. Per the germline V gene, CDR1 is LNHDA and CDR2 is SQIVND (reference sequence). The CDR3: CASSSDRAYPTGELFF. The DNA for the CDR3 is TGTGCCAGTAGTTCGGACAGGGCGTATCCCACCGGGGAGCTGTTTTTT.

J is TRBJ2-1 and V is TRBV7-3, with D possibly TRBD1 on 6 matching bases. In germline, CDR1 is SGHTA, CDR2 FQGTGA. This CDR3 spans 14 amino acids. V gave up 6 bases and J gave up 6 bases, with 15 bases separating them. CDR3 amino acids: CASSRFTGFNEQFF. Written as DNA, the CDR3 is TGTGCCAGCAGTCGATTTACAGGGTTCAATGAGCAGTTCTTC.

The V call is TRBV7-9, the J call TRBJ1-3; 10 nucleotides agree with TRBD1. Germline V gene lookup returns CDR1 SEHNR and CDR2 FQNEAQ (reference sequence). The CDR3 totals 16 residues. The junction had 8 bases not matched to a gene; V was cut back by 5 bases and J by 4 bases. As DNA, the CDR3 is TGTGCCAGCAGCCCAGACAGGGGGCTTACAGGAAACACCATATATTTT. Its protein is CASSPDRGLTGNTIYF.

For this clone: One end of the junction varies from germline; a read error may be responsible. This sequence joins TRBV2 and TRBJ2-6; 7 nucleotides align to TRBD1. The V gene's germline CDR1 is SNHLY and CDR2 FYNNEI. The CDR3 has 15 residues. The CDR3 sequence is CASSRDRAGANGLTF. The CDR3 DNA follows: TGTGCCAGCAGCCGCGACAGGGCTGGGGCCAACGGCCTGACTTTC.

In its sample, this clone was seen once. The chain recombines TRBV5-5 with TRBJ1-3; TRBD1 agrees at 8 bases. Unmatched junction bases numbered 6, after V lost 0 bases and J lost 4 bases. The germline gives CDR1 SGHKS, CDR2 YYEKEE (reference sequence). This CDR3 comprises 16 residues. In DNA form, the CDR3 reads TGTGCCAGCAGCTTGGGGGGGACAGGAGGAGGAAACACCATATATTTT. It encodes CASSLGGTGGGNTIYF.

The J gene is TRBJ1-1, the V gene TRBV5-1, with 9 nucleotides matching TRBD1. The germline CDR1 and CDR2 sequences are SGHRS and YFSETQ. Trimming removed 5 bases from V and 1 base from J; junction bases left unmatched: 3. The CDR3 extends over 14 amino acids. The CDR3 sequence: CASSSGQGNTEAFF. Here the CDR3 DNA reads TGCGCCAGCAGTTCGGGACAGGGGAACACTGAAGCTTTCTTT.

A few counts support this clone. The gene calls are TRBV30 and TRBJ2-1, with 7 bases lining up with TRBD2. CDR1 and CDR2 (germline): GTSNPN, SVGIG (reference sequence). The CDR3 runs 14 residues. V was pared by 3 bases and J by 3 bases, with 5 bases of the junction left unmatched. CDR3 loop: CAWSRGSRYNEQFF. The CDR3 nucleotides are TGTGCCTGGAGCCGCGGGAGCCGCTACAATGAGCAGTTCTTC.

With regard to this clone: The sample carries other DNA sequences with the same CDR3. J is TRBJ2-2 and V is TRBV2; D remains ambiguous. Looked up from germline, CDR1 is SNHLY and CDR2 is FYNNEI. There are 14 residues in the CDR3. Trimming stripped 5 bases from V and 6 bases from J, with 13 bases between. CDR3 nucleotides: TGTGCCAGCAGTACACAGTACCGCTCCGGGGAGCTGTTTTTT. As protein: CASSTQYRSGELFF.

The chain combines TRBV28 with TRBJ1-1, with 7 bases matching TRBD1. The junction had 8 bases not matched to a gene; V was cut back by 6 bases and J by 1 base. The germline V gene has CDR1 MDHEN and CDR2 SYDVKM. The CDR3 spans 15 residues. DNA for the CDR3: TGTGCCAGCAGGGCCCTCCGGGACAGGAACACTGAAGCTTTCTTT. Its translation: CASRALRDRNTEAFF.

This rearrangement joins TRBV29-1 to TRBJ2-5, with D possibly TRBD1 on 6 matching bases. Germline V gene lookup returns CDR1 SQVTM and CDR2 ANQGSEA. V was pared by 7 bases and J by 2 bases, with 8 bases between. The CDR3 consists of 11 residues. The CDR3 loop reads CSGGQQETQYF. Here the CDR3 DNA reads TGCAGCGGTGGACAGCAAGAGACCCAGTACTTC.

The chain uses TRBV6-6 and TRBJ1-2, with D possibly TRBD1 on 5 matching bases. With 8 bases removed from V and 8 bases from J, the gap between germline ends came to 15 bases. Germline CDR1 and CDR2: MNHNY and SVGAGI (reference sequence). CDR3 length: 12 residues. For the CDR3, the DNA is TGTGCCAGCCTCACGGGGGTTAAGGGCTACACCTTC. Translation gives CASLTGVKGYTF.

This clone was found a few times. The chain combines TRBV2 with TRBJ1-2, with D tentatively TRBD1 (6 bases). The CDR3 has 13 residues. V was shortened by 6 bases and J by 7 bases, with 15 bases between the two germline ends. Germline V lookup: CDR1 SNHLY, CDR2 FYNNEI. The CDR3 nucleotides are TGTGCCAGCAGGTCGGGGGGCGGTTTTGGCTACACCTTC. This translates into CASRSGGGFGYTF.

The CDR3, as DNA: TGTGCCAGCAGCCGACAGGGGGTCGGGGAGCTGTTTTTT. This encodes CASSRQGVGELFF. The rearrangement links TRBV7-9 to TRBJ2-2; 9 bases map to TRBD1. Trimming removed 5 bases from V and 7 bases from J; junction bases left unmatched: 2. Germline V gives CDR1 SEHNR, CDR2 FQNEAQ (reference sequence). The CDR3 consists of 13 residues.

The genes are TRBV5-3 and TRBJ1-5; tentatively, D is TRBD1 (5 bases). TRBV5-3 is annotated as an ORF whose role is uncertain. The CDR3 runs to 18 residues. V lost 4 bases and J lost 0, with 20 bases in between. The CDR3 is CARSTTPGGVDSNQPQHF. The DNA for the CDR3 is TGTGCCAGAAGCACCACCCCCGGGGGGGTAGATAGCAATCAGCCCCAGCATTTT.

This sequence joins TRBV5-1 and TRBJ1-4, with 7 positions matching TRBD1. From germline, CDR1 is SGHRS and CDR2 YFSETQ. The V gene end was trimmed by 4 bases and the J gene end by 0 bases; junction bases not matched to a gene: 3. The CDR3 covers 15 residues. CDR3 loop: CASSTTGATNEKLFF. Here the CDR3 DNA reads TGCGCCAGCAGCACCACAGGGGCAACTAATGAAAAACTGTTTTTT.

The rearrangement links TRBV18 to TRBJ1-5, with 9 positions matching TRBD1. Germline V lookup: CDR1 KGHSH, CDR2 LQKENI. The CDR3 consists of 14 residues. Trimming removed 3 bases from V and 7 bases from J; junction bases left unmatched: 4. CDR3 amino acids: CASSPPGQGQPQHF. In nucleotides, the CDR3 is TGTGCCAGCTCACCCCCGGGACAGGGACAGCCCCAGCATTTT.

This chain connects TRBV27 to TRBJ2-3; D not certain. V was clipped by 6 bases and J by 2 bases, with 21 bases between them. The CDR3 sequence is 17 residues long. The V gene's germline CDR1 is MNHEY and CDR2 SMNVEV (reference sequence). CDR3 sequence (DNA): TGTGCCAGCAGCCAGGATGGCCTATACCGCCTCACAGATACGCAGTATTTT. The encoded protein is CASSQDGLYRLTDTQYF.

V and J are TRBV19 and TRBJ1-5; 9 bases are a match to TRBD1. V dropped 7 bases and J dropped 11; count of bases not matched to a gene: 12. The germline gives CDR1 LNHDA, CDR2 SQIVND (reference sequence). The CDR3 spans 14 residues. This CDR3 reads CASTSTGGPRSQHF. In DNA form, the CDR3 reads TGTGCCAGTACCTCGACAGGGGGGCCAAGGTCCCAGCATTTT.

CDR3 sequence reads: CASSYKRNYGYTF. The CDR3 nucleotides are TGTGCCAGCAGCTACAAGCGAAACTATGGCTACACCTTC. V and J are TRBV6-6 and TRBJ1-2; D unclear. CDR1 and CDR2 (germline): MNHNY, SVGAGI (reference sequence). The CDR3 extends over 13 amino acids. V lost 6 bases and J 2 bases, leaving 10 bases between the germline ends.

This clone is medium-sized. The gene calls are TRBV19 and TRBJ1-1; 9 nucleotides agree with TRBD1. The CDR3 spans 12 residues. Per germline, CDR1 LNHDA and CDR2 SQIVND (reference sequence). J was trimmed by 8 bases and V by 9 bases; bases with no gene match: 7. CDR3 region: CASPRTGDEAFF. The DNA of the CDR3 is TGTGCCAGCCCCAGGACAGGGGACGAAGCTTTCTTT.

This clone occurred a few times. The chain carries TRBV7-2 and TRBJ2-3; TRBD2 matches 11 bases. The CDR3 covers 14 residues. Germline CDR1 and CDR2: SGHTA and FQGNSA. Trimming cost V 6 bases and J 4 bases; bases outside gene matches: 3. In nucleotides, the CDR3 is TGTGCCAGCAGGACTAGCGGGATTTCAGATACGCAGTATTTT. Encoded protein: CASRTSGISDTQYF.

The rearrangement joins TRBV7-3 to TRBJ2-2; 10 positions agree with TRBD2. Trimming removed 6 bases from V and 6 bases from J; junction bases left unmatched: 7. The CDR3 loop spans 15 amino acids. From germline, CDR1 is SGHTA and CDR2 FQGTGA. The CDR3 nucleotides are TGTGCCAGCAGTTCCACTAGCGGGAATGCCGGGGAGCTGTTTTTT. Its translation is CASSSTSGNAGELFF.

The rearrangement joins TRBV30 to TRBJ2-1, with D possibly matching TRBD2 (6 bases). Between the trimmed V and J ends, which lost 5 bases and 0 bases, there was a span of 14 bases. CDR3 length: 15 residues. The germline V gene encodes CDR1 GTSNPN and CDR2 SVGIG (reference sequence). CDR3: CAWCSGLSSYNEQFF. CDR3 DNA sequence: TGTGCCTGGTGTAGCGGTCTGAGCTCCTACAATGAGCAGTTCTTC.

The chain uses TRBV28 and TRBJ2-5, with 8 bases fitting TRBD1. CDR1 and CDR2 from the germline V gene are MDHEN and SYDVKM. The CDR3 is 14 amino acids. Trimming cost V 6 bases and J 5 bases; bases outside gene matches: 8. The DNA for the CDR3 is TGTGCCAGCAGCTTCCGACAGGGGACGGAGACCCAGTACTTC. This translates into CASSFRQGTETQYF.

The chain employs TRBV6-5 and TRBJ2-7; a weak D match, TRBD2 (5 bases). The CDR3 is 13 amino acids. Trimming removed 6 bases from V and 0 bases from J, with 9 bases in between. Germline CDR1 MNHEY, CDR2 SVGAGI. This CDR3 is CASRRDSSYEQYV. CDR3 coding DNA: TGTGCCAGCAGACGGGATAGCTCCTACGAGCAGTACGTC.